The 27 T cell receptor beta chains below come from one sample, sequenced in a study of cytotoxic CD8 clonotypes in ibrutinib-treated CLL. TCRdb keeps only in-frame clones here, not all; method: immunoSEQ multiplex PCR. Here the sample spans about 160,000 clones, more than 65% being singletons. Source: PBMCs, taken after 12 months of ibrutinib treatment. These receptor sequences come from a human donor with chronic lymphocytic leukemia.

The chain is built from TRBV2 and TRBJ2-3; D is unclear. Germline CDR1 is SNHLY and CDR2 is FYNNEI. Deletions cut 1 base from V and 1 base from J, with 9 bases between. The CDR3 runs to 15 residues. The DNA for the CDR3 is TGTGCCAGCAGTGAAGGGGGTATTGGCACAGATACGCAGTATTTT. It codes for CASSEGGIGTDTQYF.

V gene TRBV4-1 combines with J gene TRBJ1-1, with D unresolved. Looked up from germline, CDR1 is MGHRA and CDR2 is YSYEKL. The CDR3 loop spans 12 amino acids. Deletions cut 3 bases from V and 9 bases from J, with 11 bases between. The CDR3 sequence: CASSHPGSQAFF. The DNA of the CDR3 is TGCGCCAGCAGCCATCCCGGGAGCCAAGCTTTCTTT.

The chain couples TRBV7-2 to TRBJ1-2; D not resolved. The germline CDR1 and CDR2 sequences are SGHTA and FQGNSA. The CDR3 is 17 residues long. V shed 1 base and J shed 10 bases, with 25 bases lying between them. The CDR3 sequence is CASSLGSGPGRGGDYTF. As DNA, the CDR3 is TGTGCCAGCAGCTTAGGTTCCGGGCCTGGGCGCGGTGGAGACTACACCTTC. Together with reference TRBV7-2 and TRBJ1-2, the CDR3 gives the full variable domain: GAGVSQSPSNKVTEKGKDVELRCDPISGHTALYWYRQSLGQGLEFLIYFQGNSAPDKSGLPSDRFSAERTGGSVSTLTIQRTQQEDSAVYLCASSLGSGPGRGGDYTFGSGTRLTVV.

V gene TRBV4-2 combines with J gene TRBJ2-2; 9 bases fit TRBD2. Germline trimming cut 1 base from V and 9 bases from J; bases unmatched to any gene: 18. CDR1 is LGHNA and CDR2 is YNFKEQ in the germline V gene. The CDR3 sequence is 19 residues long. The CDR3 loop reads CASSQVREGLAKKRWELFF. CDR3 DNA: TGTGCCAGCAGCCAAGTTCGGGAGGGACTAGCCAAAAAGAGGTGGGAGCTGTTTTTT.

This clone was seen a few times. Here the CDR3 reads CASSPETVSGGYTF. CDR3 DNA: TGTGCCAGCAGCCCGGAAACAGTTTCAGGTGGCTACACCTTC. This chain links TRBV4-2 with TRBJ1-2, with D unresolved. Germline loops: CDR1 LGHNA, CDR2 YNFKEQ. V shed 4 bases and J shed 7 bases, with 16 bases lying between them. CDR3 length: 14 amino acids.

The chain joins TRBV7-2 to TRBJ2-7; 7 nucleotides line up with TRBD2. Germline CDR1 is SGHTA and CDR2 is FQGNSA. CDR3 size: 15 residues. Losses at the gene ends were 1 base for V and 1 base for J; bases not matched to a gene: 4. The CDR3 sequence: CASSLEAGLSYEQYF. The CDR3 DNA reads as TGTGCCAGCAGCTTAGAGGCGGGACTATCCTACGAGCAGTACTTC. Full variable domain (rest looked up from reference TRBV7-2 and TRBJ2-7): GAGVSQSPSNKVTEKGKDVELRCDPISGHTALYWYRQSLGQGLEFLIYFQGNSAPDKSGLPSDRFSAERTGGSVSTLTIQRTQQEDSAVYLCASSLEAGLSYEQYFGPGTRLTVT.

The sample holds one count of this clone. The V and J genes are TRBV27 and TRBJ2-1; tentative D call: TRBD2 (5 bases). The CDR3 loop spans 16 amino acids. Trimming pared 3 bases from V and 6 bases from J, leaving 18 bases between. Germline CDR1 is MNHEY and CDR2 is SMNVEV (reference sequence). The CDR3 loop reads CASSFGARTVFNEQFF. The CDR3 DNA follows: TGTGCCAGCAGTTTCGGCGCAAGGACTGTTTTCAATGAGCAGTTCTTC.

This clone was picked up a small number of times. The chain recombines TRBV7-8 with TRBJ2-5, with unresolved D. The CDR3 is made up of 15 amino acids. CDR1 and CDR2 (germline): SGHVS, FQNEAQ. Trimming removed 7 bases at V and 3 bases at J, with 18 bases between. CDR3 DNA: TGTGCCAGCACCCAACGTCGGCAGGCGAAAGAGACCCAGTACTTC. Translating it yields CASTQRRQAKETQYF.

The J gene is TRBJ2-1, the V gene TRBV7-3; D is perhaps TRBD1 (5 bases). The CDR3 contains 16 residues. V was shortened by 0 bases and J by 0 bases, with 9 bases between the two germline ends. Germline V lookup: CDR1 SGHTA, CDR2 FQGTGA. CDR3 DNA sequence: TGTGCCAGCAGCTTAACCGGTCAGGGCTCCTACAATGAGCAGTTCTTC. Translation: CASSLTGQGSYNEQFF.

This clone appeared a few times. V usage is TRBV10-2 and J usage is TRBJ1-1, with 7 nucleotides matching TRBD1. Germline V gives CDR1 WSHSY, CDR2 SAAADI. There are 12 residues in the CDR3. Trimming removed 7 bases from V and 5 bases from J; junction bases left unmatched: 4. CDR3 DNA sequence: TGCGCCAGCAAACAGGGGCGAACTGAAGCTTTCTTT. Its protein is CASKQGRTEAFF.

V usage is TRBV7-8 and J usage is TRBJ1-6, with D possibly TRBD1 on 5 matching bases. Germline loops: CDR1 SGHVS, CDR2 FQNEAQ. V was cut by 1 base and J by 6 bases, with 19 bases left in between. The CDR3 extends over 18 amino acids. The CDR3 protein is CASSLVGQGAPFNSPLHF. In DNA, the CDR3 is TGTGCCAGCAGCTTAGTGGGGCAGGGAGCCCCTTTTAATTCACCCCTCCACTTT.

The V call is TRBV4-3, the J call TRBJ1-1, with D hard to call. Trimming took 3 bases from V and 6 from J, leaving 11 bases between them. The CDR3 sequence is 13 residues long. The germline V gene encodes CDR1 LGHNA and CDR2 YSLEER. The DNA of the CDR3 is TGCGCCAGCAGCCAGTTTGGCTGGGCTGAAGCTTTCTTT. Translating it yields CASSQFGWAEAFF.

This clone was detected only once. Other DNA sequences in this specimen translate into the identical CDR3. The chain uses TRBV19 and TRBJ1-5; the D is unclear. V was pared by 7 bases and J by 2 bases, with 12 bases between. The CDR3 has 14 residues. CDR1 LNHDA and CDR2 SQIVND come from the germline V gene (reference sequence). The CDR3 region is CASKIGTGNQPQHF. The CDR3 DNA sequence: TGTGCCAGTAAAATCGGCACCGGCAATCAGCCCCAGCATTTT.

The rearrangement joins TRBV28 to TRBJ2-5; 7 bases line up with TRBD1. Trimming removed 5 bases from V and 2 bases from J; junction bases left unmatched: 11. Germline V CDR1 and CDR2: MDHEN, SYDVKM. The CDR3 is 16 residues long. The DNA for the CDR3 is TGTGCCAGCAGTGAAAACAGGGGCCCCGGGCAAGAGACCCAGTACTTC. Its protein is CASSENRGPGQETQYF.

This clone came up a few times. This chain links TRBV18 with TRBJ2-7; D tentatively reads TRBD1 or TRBD2 (5 bases each). This CDR3 has 14 amino acids. CDR1 KGHSH and CDR2 LQKENI come from the germline V gene. The V and J ends lost 3 bases and 1 base respectively, with 10 bases between them. CDR3 bases: TGTGCCAGCTCACCCCGGGACGGTTCCTACGAGCAGTACTTC. Translation gives CASSPRDGSYEQYF.

V is TRBV6-5 and J is TRBJ1-6; TRBD1 matches at 7 bases. The germline gives CDR1 MNHEY, CDR2 SVGAGI. Germline trimming cut 0 bases from V and 4 bases from J; bases unmatched to any gene: 3. This CDR3 spans 16 amino acids. The CDR3 nucleotides are TGTGCCAGCAGTTACTCACAGGGACAGTATAATTCACCCCTCCACTTT. Translation gives CASSYSQGQYNSPLHF.

This rearrangement joins TRBV4-1 to TRBJ1-2; D unclear. Trimming took 4 bases from V and 8 from J, leaving 20 bases between them. The CDR3 sequence is 15 residues long. Per the germline V gene, CDR1 is MGHRA and CDR2 is YSYEKL. Here the CDR3 reads CASSLLLGNVEGYTF. CDR3 bases: TGCGCCAGCAGCCTCCTATTGGGAAACGTAGAGGGCTACACCTTC.

V and J are TRBV9 and TRBJ1-1, with 7 bases lining up with TRBD1. The germline gives CDR1 SGDLS, CDR2 YYNGEE. The CDR3 totals 15 residues. V shed 0 bases, J shed 2 bases, and the junction held 4 bases outside the gene matches. The DNA for the CDR3 is TGTGCCAGCAGCGTAGAACAGGGGAGAAACACTGAAGCTTTCTTT. It specifies CASSVEQGRNTEAFF.

The gene calls are TRBV4-2 and TRBJ2-4, with 10 bases aligning to TRBD2. Germline CDR1 LGHNA, CDR2 YNFKEQ. V was clipped by 0 bases and J by 7 bases; unmatched bases: 9. The CDR3 sequence is 17 residues long. The CDR3 loop reads CASSQDSTSGTLNIQYF. DNA for the CDR3: TGTGCCAGCAGCCAAGACTCAACTAGCGGGACTCTTAACATTCAGTACTTC.

The chain has TRBV7-2 and TRBJ1-1; TRBD1 is a possible D gene (5 bases). CDR1 and CDR2 from the germline V gene are SGHTA and FQGNSA. The CDR3 extends over 15 amino acids. Trimming shortened V by 0 bases and J by 4 bases, and 12 bases separated the two germline ends. Here the CDR3 DNA reads TGTGCCAGCAGCTTAGCAGCAGGGAAGGGCACTGAAGCTTTCTTT. Translated, it gives CASSLAAGKGTEAFF.

The rearrangement joins TRBV5-4 to TRBJ2-2; D assignment may be TRBD1 or TRBD2 (6 bases each). Trimming left V 4 bases short and J 6 bases short, with 16 bases between. The CDR3 sequence is 15 residues long. Germline-derived CDR1 and CDR2 are SGHNT and YYREEE (reference sequence). The CDR3 DNA reads TGTGCCAGCAGCCCCACGGCAGGGGAGGCCGGGGAGCTGTTTTTT. Amino acid sequence: CASSPTAGEAGELFF.

The chain is built from TRBV7-9 and TRBJ1-5, with D unresolved. Germline lookup yields CDR1 SEHNR and CDR2 FQNEAQ (reference sequence). V shed 4 bases and J shed 5 bases, with 6 bases lying between them. The CDR3 has 12 residues. The CDR3 DNA reads as TGTGCCAGCAGCTCCTCAGATCAGCCCCAGCATTTT. Protein product: CASSSSDQPQHF.

This sequence joins TRBV29-1 and TRBJ2-5; no definite D call. Trimming left V 6 bases short and J 5 bases short, with 10 bases between. This CDR3 region has 11 residues. CDR1 and CDR2 from the germline V gene are SQVTM and ANQGSEA. CDR3 protein: CSVMPGETQYF. The DNA for the CDR3 is TGCAGCGTCATGCCTGGCGAGACCCAGTACTTC.

The chain is built from TRBV4-1 and TRBJ2-1; 9 bases agree with TRBD2. Looked up from germline, CDR1 is MGHRA and CDR2 is YSYEKL. J gave up 8 bases and V 1 base, and 9 bases lay outside the gene matches. The CDR3 is 16 residues long. This chain's CDR3 is CASSQGIAGVVYEQFF. The CDR3 DNA reads TGCGCCAGCAGCCAAGGGATAGCGGGAGTAGTATATGAGCAGTTCTTC.

This clone was detected once. This chain joins TRBV19 and TRBJ2-1; the D is unclear. V was trimmed by 7 bases and J by 8 bases, leaving 9 bases between them. The germline V gene has CDR1 LNHDA and CDR2 SQIVND (reference sequence). There are 11 residues in the CDR3. This CDR3 reads CASTPRYEQFF. Written as DNA, the CDR3 is TGTGCCAGTACCCCAAGGTATGAGCAGTTCTTC.

In its sample, this clone was seen a few times. J is TRBJ1-1 and V is TRBV7-2; D not certain. Trimming took off 7 bases at V and 3 bases at J, with 12 bases between the two ends. Germline V gives CDR1 SGHTA, CDR2 FQGNSA. The CDR3 extends over 13 amino acids. The CDR3 DNA reads as TGTGCCAGCACCCTTCGACTGGACACTGAAGCTTTCTTT. The encoded protein is CASTLRLDTEAFF.

The chain has TRBV28 and TRBJ1-4; 8 bases are a match to TRBD1. With 5 bases clipped from V and 7 bases from J, the junction kept 6 bases outside the gene matches. This CDR3 has 14 amino acids. Germline V gene data show CDR1 as MDHEN and CDR2 as SYDVKM. The CDR3 loop is CASSLQGASEKLFF. In DNA form, the CDR3 reads TGTGCCAGCAGTCTGCAGGGGGCGAGTGAAAAACTGTTTTTT.